This is a list of T cell receptor beta chains from one sample in a study of blood T cell repertoires in COVID-19. Clones were read by immunoSEQ multiplex PCR, and TCRdb kept only the in-frame ones, dropping some. This sample yields 350,000 to 450,000 clones, of which roughly 90% are seen a single time; about 1.2% belongs to the top ten. Sequencing was done on a sample of peripheral blood. The receptors here all came from a man aged 35-49 years with acute or convalescent COVID-19. The CDR3 runs from the conserved cysteine through the conserved F or W. Each record gives: clone size, V gene, D gene, J gene, CDR3 protein, CDR3 DNA. A D gene is named only where the DNA matches it firmly. Size is stated for part of the rows, as once, few or many counts, or as a class when the clone is expanded.

-,TRBV27,TRBD2,TRBJ2-3,CASSLRLAGPEDTQYF,TGTGCCAGCAGTTTAAGACTAGCGGGGCCCGAAGATACGCAGTATTTT
-,TRBV5-1,-,TRBJ1-1,CASSSVGDNTEAFF,TGCGCCAGCAGCTCGGTCGGGGATAACACTGAAGCTTTCTTT
-,TRBV21-1,-,TRBJ2-3,CASSKGRTRRNNYTQYF,TGTGCCAGCAGCAAAGGGAGGACTAGACGGAATAACTATACGCAGTATTTT
-,TRBV5-6,TRBD1,TRBJ2-1,CASSLQQGVPDNEQFF,TGTGCCAGCAGCTTGCAGCAGGGGGTTCCGGACAATGAGCAGTTCTTC
-,TRBV27,TRBD2,TRBJ2-1,CASSPLAGDYNEQFF,TGTGCCAGCAGTCCCCTAGCGGGAGATTACAATGAGCAGTTCTTC
once,TRBV6-5,-,TRBJ2-7,CASSYSRGRSYEQYF,TGTGCCAGCAGTTACTCTAGGGGCCGCTCCTACGAGCAGTACTTC
-,TRBV6-5,TRBD1,TRBJ1-1,CASSSRDRVSAFF,TGTGCCAGCAGTTCGCGCGACAGGGTCTCAGCTTTCTTT
-,TRBV5-1,-,TRBJ2-7,CASAEGQISSYEQYF,TGCGCCAGCGCGGAGGGTCAGATTAGCTCCTACGAGCAGTACTTC
-,TRBV10-1,-,TRBJ1-3,CASTSGSGNTIYF,TGCGCCAGCACATCGGGCTCTGGAAACACCATATATTTT
-,TRBV6-2/TRBV6-3,TRBD1,TRBJ1-2,CASSHQRTGYGYTF,TGTGCCAGCAGTCACCAAAGGACAGGTTATGGCTACACCTTC
-,TRBV6-2/TRBV6-3,-,TRBJ1-5,CASSYPARGGGQPQHF,TGTGCCAGCAGTTACCCCGCCAGGGGAGGGGGTCAGCCCCAGCATTTT
-,TRBV7-3,TRBD1,TRBJ2-2,CASSSGQGNTGELFF,TGTGCCAGCAGCTCCGGACAGGGAAACACCGGGGAGCTGTTTTTT
-,TRBV10-3,TRBD1,TRBJ2-4,CAISERGLAKNIQYF,TGTGCCATCAGTGAAAGGGGGCTAGCCAAAAACATTCAGTACTTC
-,TRBV5-6,-,TRBJ1-6,CASSITGTGASPLHF,TGTGCCAGCAGCATCACAGGGACCGGGGCTTCACCCCTCCACTTT
-,TRBV5-4,TRBD2,TRBJ2-1,CATTSGRDEQFF,TGTGCCACGACTAGCGGGAGGGATGAGCAGTTCTTC
once,TRBV18,TRBD1,TRBJ1-6,CASSPEGARPLHF,TGTGCCAGCTCACCGGAGGGGGCTAGACCCCTCCACTTT
-,TRBV27,-,TRBJ1-1,CASSFRGGNTEAFF,TGTGCCAGCAGTTTCCGGGGTGGGAACACTGAAGCTTTCTTT
few,TRBV11-2,TRBD2,TRBJ2-7,CASSLSGGAWSEQYF,TGTGCCAGCAGCTTATCCGGGGGGGCTTGGAGCGAGCAGTACTTC
-,TRBV15,TRBD1,TRBJ1-1,CATSRNRGGNTEAFF,TGTGCCACCAGCCGTAACAGGGGGGGGAACACTGAAGCTTTCTTT
-,TRBV4-2,-,TRBJ2-3,CASSQETENTDTQYF,TGTGCCAGCAGCCAAGAGACAGAGAACACAGATACGCAGTATTTT
-,TRBV11-2,TRBD1,TRBJ1-3,CASSQDRAGNTIYF,TGTGCCAGCAGCCAGGACAGGGCTGGAAACACCATATATTTT
-,TRBV20-1,TRBD2,TRBJ2-5,CSASGLAGETQYF,TGCAGTGCTAGTGGTCTAGCGGGAGAGACCCAGTACTTC
-,TRBV12-3/TRBV12-4,-,TRBJ2-1,CASSFRGYNEQFF,TGTGCCAGCAGTTTCCGGGGGTACAATGAGCAGTTCTTC
-,TRBV5-1,TRBD1,TRBJ2-7,CASSSTGVAYEQYF,TGCGCCAGCAGCTCGACAGGGGTCGCCTACGAGCAGTACTTC
-,TRBV27,TRBD2,TRBJ2-7,CASRSGGAYEQYF,TGTGCCAGCAGAAGCGGGGGGGCCTACGAGCAGTACTTC
-,TRBV18,TRBD2,TRBJ2-2,CASSPRTSGSMGTGELFF,TGTGCCAGCTCCCCAAGGACTAGCGGGAGTATGGGCACCGGGGAGCTGTTTTTT
-,TRBV7-6,TRBD1,TRBJ1-5,CASSVGQGDQPQHF,TGTGCCAGCAGCGTGGGACAGGGAGACCAGCCCCAGCATTTT
-,TRBV7-9,-,TRBJ2-3,CASSPLPSGGTQYF,TGTGCCAGCAGCCCTCTACCTTCGGGGGGCACGCAGTATTTT
-,TRBV28,-,TRBJ1-1,CASSLVLGPEAFF,TGTGCCAGCAGCCTGGTCCTGGGGCCTGAAGCTTTCTTT
-,TRBV19,TRBD1,TRBJ2-1,CASSLPGQGVYEQFF,TGTGCCAGTAGTCTGCCGGGACAGGGGGTGTATGAGCAGTTCTTC
once,TRBV21-1,-,TRBJ2-7,CASSRYGTGGSEQYF,TGTGCCAGCAGCAGATACGGGACAGGGGGCAGCGAGCAGTACTTC
-,TRBV29-1,-,TRBJ1-1,CSATVNTEAFF,TGCAGCGCGACAGTGAACACTGAAGCTTTCTTT
-,TRBV7-3,-,TRBJ2-7,CASSFSGSFGRRYEQYF,TGTGCCAGCAGCTTTTCAGGGTCTTTCGGGCGACGCTACGAGCAGTACTTC
-,TRBV11-2,-,TRBJ1-6,CASSLAGILHSPLHF,TGTGCCAGCAGCTTAGCAGGAATTCTCCATTCACCCCTCCACTTT
-,TRBV6-6,TRBD1,TRBJ2-3,CASSLTGGPDTQYF,TGTGCCAGCAGTTTGACAGGGGGCCCAGATACGCAGTATTTT
-,TRBV11-2,TRBD1,TRBJ1-2,CASSLVGGRDHGGYTF,TGTGCCAGCAGCTTAGTAGGGGGCAGGGATCATGGTGGCTACACCTTC
-,TRBV4-1,TRBD1,TRBJ1-2,CASSQPGQRSRSYTF,TGCGCCAGCAGCCAACCGGGACAGCGCTCACGAAGCTACACCTTC
-,TRBV19,TRBD1,TRBJ2-1,CASSIDRGYNEQFF,TGTGCCAGTAGTATCGACAGGGGGTACAATGAGCAGTTCTTC
-,TRBV5-8,TRBD1,TRBJ1-6,CASSSNRGNYGNSPLHF,TGTGCCAGCAGCTCTAACAGGGGCAACTACGGGAATTCACCCCTCCACTTT
-,TRBV7-3,-,TRBJ1-3,CASSLTGQDSGNTIYF,TGTGCCAGCAGCTTAACTGGCCAGGACTCTGGAAACACCATATATTTT
-,TRBV4-1,-,TRBJ2-7,CASSQVVSSYEQYF,TGCGCCAGCAGCCAAGTTGTCAGCTCCTACGAGCAGTACTTC
-,TRBV7-8,TRBD2,TRBJ2-5,CASSLRRGALETQYF,TGTGCCAGCAGCTTAAGGCGGGGGGCTTTAGAGACCCAGTACTTC
-,TRBV3-1/TRBV3-2,TRBD1,TRBJ1-2,CASSQGRTGYGYTF,TGTGCCAGCAGCCAAGGGAGGACAGGCTATGGCTACACCTTC
-,TRBV6-5,-,TRBJ1-6,CASSYGQTNSPLHF,TGTGCCAGCAGTTATGGACAGACTAATTCACCCCTCCACTTT
once,TRBV6-5,-,TRBJ2-5,CASSYVGQLSQETQYF,TGTGCCAGCAGTTATGTCGGACAACTGTCCCAAGAGACCCAGTACTTC
-,TRBV10-3,-,TRBJ2-7,CAISDGLRAYEQYF,TGTGCCATCAGTGACGGACTGAGAGCCTACGAGCAGTACTTC
-,TRBV3-1/TRBV3-2,-,TRBJ1-3,CASSPRGQGDTIYF,TGTGCCAGCAGCCCCCGTGGGCAGGGTGACACCATATATTTT
-,TRBV7-3,TRBD2,TRBJ2-3,CASSLSGRGTDTQYF,TGTGCCAGCAGCTTGAGCGGGAGAGGGACAGATACGCAGTATTTT